The source of this TCR beta chain is a study of a mutant IDH1 vaccine in newly diagnosed glioma. Study-wide background: In some groups vaccination began 4-6 weeks post-radiotherapy; others received it with temozolomide.

For this clone: Its matching antigen is unknown.

Germline V gives CDR1 SEHNR, CDR2 FQNEAQ (reference sequence). V was cut by 1 base and J by 3 bases, with 7 bases left in between. The CDR3 sequence is 13 residues long. This sample's time point: week 5, during vaccination. Topical imiquimod was applied with each vaccine dose, which held 300 ug of mutant IDH1 20-mer peptide. Assay: immunoSEQ multiplex PCR; the TCRdb copy retains only in-frame clones and omits some. The data show 75,000 to 80,000 clones, over 75% seen once. The rearrangement links TRBV7-9 to TRBJ2-7; tentative D call: TRBD2 (6 bases). The origin of this receptor is a woman between 45 and 65 years old with glioma. The sequencing used PBMCs, collected from a glioma patient whose treatment included an IDH1 peptide vaccine. This chain's CDR3 is CASSLGGVYEQYF. CDR3 in DNA: TGTGCCAGCAGCTTAGGGGGGGTCTACGAGCAGTACTTC.